The source of this T cell receptor beta chain is a study of Graves' ophthalmopathy and Graves' hyperthyroidism. Whole-study context: Peripheral blood was gathered at the point of initial diagnosis, before any treatment started.

The TCR beta CDR3 regions underwent amplification from RNA transcripts. RT-PCR was first run with HTBI primers, then multiplex PCR in a second round. TCRdb recomputed calls from the multiplex PCR reads with MiXCR, one row per CDR3 protein. The sample lists approximately 700,000 distinct CDR3 sequences, about two fifths occurring once. Serum thyroxine and TRAb, along with clinical symptoms, thyroid ultrasound and orbital computed tomography, were what diagnosis relied on. V was cut by 8 bases and J by 3 bases, with 13 bases left in between. The V gene's germline CDR1 is SQVTM and CDR2 ANQGSEA. CDR3 length equals 12 residues. Study-level results: Sensitivity of about 70% and specificity of approximately 72% were achieved by the model that predicted ophthalmopathy progression.

Notes on this clonotype: No antigen is known for it.

Sequencing input: peripheral blood. The sequence came from an adult man with Graves' ophthalmopathy. The chain links TRBV29-1 to TRBJ1-2; D gene unclear. CDR3 DNA: TGCAGCTTAGAAACCCGGGACTATGGCTACACCTTC. This encodes CSLETRDYGYTF.